The 2 T cell receptor beta chains presented below share a single source sample, sequenced in a study of metastatic and nonmetastatic thyroid tumors. Not a single patient had been given any form of treatment at any point before undergoing thyroid surgery. Using MiXCR, TCRdb re-called clones from the PCR reads. The repertoire holds 40,000 or so clones, about a sixth seen once, with around 9.9% in the top ten. The sample comprised tumor tissue. Receptors originate from a female donor with papillary thyroid cancer or a benign thyroid nodule (not recorded which). Some clones in this sample may be carry-over from other donors' samples.

There are many counts of this clone. The chain combines TRBV4-2 with TRBJ2-4; no clear D. Germline CDR1 reads LGHNA; CDR2 reads YNFKEQ. Trimming took 0 bases from V and 8 from J, leaving 8 bases between them. The CDR3 consists of 13 residues. CDR3 in DNA: TGTGCCAGCAGCCAAGACTTCCCCGACATTCAGTACTTC. It translates to CASSQDFPDIQYF.

V gene TRBV7-1 combines with J gene TRBJ2-3; 14 bases agree with TRBD2. TRBV7-1 is reported as an ORF; its role is uncertain. Unmatched junction bases numbered 14, after V lost 2 bases and J lost 7 bases. The CDR3 is 19 amino acids. CDR3 nucleotides: TGTGCCAGCAGCTCACTGGTCGGGACTAGCGGGAGTAAGGCATATACGCAGTATTTT. It translates to CASSSLVGTSGSKAYTQYF.